The TCR beta chain described here comes from a study of T cell repertoires in cytomegalovirus infection (dated by TCRdb to about 2019). With respect to the entire study: Recently identified HLA-C-restricted CMV epitopes, whose presentation resists viral immunomodulation, were targeted by peptide stimulations together with well-studied HLA-B-restricted epitopes. The HLA type of each donor mattered for the analysis, because public TCR beta signatures pointed to carriage of CMV infection along with the matching HLA type. General study outcomes and caveats: In the ex vivo response, HLA-C-restricted CMV-specific TCR beta clonotypes were dominant, and in two of eight donors the single most frequent clonotype came from this HLA-C-restricted group. In both this cohort and an independent cohort of 350 or so donors, the cumulative frequency of public TCR beta family members distinguished carriers of CMV infection plus the relevant HLA type.

The meaning of the sample's treatment or condition label: in vitro stimulation with specific CMV peptide epitopes to enrich CMV-specific T cells. A remark on this clonotype: It lacks a known antigen. Base qualities are not recorded, but no much larger clone differs from it by a single base.

Reads for this sample came from an Illumina HiSeq 1500. TCRdb reanalyzed the raw reads on its own, using fastp at Q25 for trimming and MiXCR for clone calling, and kept in-frame beta chains. Every entry covers one CDR3 protein and lists the most common genes and DNA from its rows. Within this sample are 650,000 to 900,000 distinct CDR3 sequences, with less than 35% of them counted one time only. The ten largest clonotypes hold 9.5% to 15% of the sample. Measured from the cysteine to the phenylalanine, the CDR3 is 15 residues long. Only the CDR3 DNA stays, 45 bases, in frame from base 1. V and J lose 0 bases and 5 bases, and a span of 13 bases separates them. The germline V gene specifies MNHEY as CDR1 and SVGAGI as CDR2.

The clonotype originates from a human donor in good health (CMV status not recorded). Some clones in this sample may be carry-over from other donors' samples. Rearrangement joined TRBV6-5 to TRBJ1-1; TRBD1 is a weak D gene call, 6 bases matching. The starting material was cultured CD8+ T cells from PBMCs, obtained from culture after CMV antigen stimulation. The bases read TGTGCCAGCAGTTACTCGATACAGGGAGGGACTGAAGCTTTCTTT. This sequence encodes CASSYSIQGGTEAFF.